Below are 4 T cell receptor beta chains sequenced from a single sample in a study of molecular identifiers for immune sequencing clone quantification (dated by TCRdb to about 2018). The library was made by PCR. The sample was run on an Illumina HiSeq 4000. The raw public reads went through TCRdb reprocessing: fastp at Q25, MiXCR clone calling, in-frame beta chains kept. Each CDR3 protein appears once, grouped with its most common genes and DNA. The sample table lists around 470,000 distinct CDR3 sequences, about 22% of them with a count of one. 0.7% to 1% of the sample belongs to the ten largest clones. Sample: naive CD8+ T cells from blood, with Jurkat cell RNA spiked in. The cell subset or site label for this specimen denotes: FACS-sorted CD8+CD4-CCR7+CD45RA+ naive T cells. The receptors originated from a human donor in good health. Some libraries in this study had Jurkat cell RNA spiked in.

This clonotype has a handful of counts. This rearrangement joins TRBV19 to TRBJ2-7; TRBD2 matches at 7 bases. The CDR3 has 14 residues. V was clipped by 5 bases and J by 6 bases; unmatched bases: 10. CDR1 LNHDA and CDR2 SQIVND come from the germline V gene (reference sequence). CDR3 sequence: CASSLEGGPGEQYF. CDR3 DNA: TGTGCCAGTAGTCTGGAGGGAGGGCCGGGCGAGCAGTACTTC.

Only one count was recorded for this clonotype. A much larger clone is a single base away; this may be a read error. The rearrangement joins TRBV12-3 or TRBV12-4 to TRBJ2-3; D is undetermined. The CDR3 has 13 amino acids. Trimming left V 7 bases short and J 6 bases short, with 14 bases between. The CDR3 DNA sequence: TGTGCCAGCAATTTTACAGTCCCCGATACGCAGTATTTT. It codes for CASNFTVPDTQYF.

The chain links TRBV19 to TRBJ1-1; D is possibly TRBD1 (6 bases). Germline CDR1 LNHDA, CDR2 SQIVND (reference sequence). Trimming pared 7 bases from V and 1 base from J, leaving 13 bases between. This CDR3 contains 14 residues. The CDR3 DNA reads TGTGCCAGTACCCCAGGGGCCTCGAACACTGAAGCTTTCTTT. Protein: CASTPGASNTEAFF.

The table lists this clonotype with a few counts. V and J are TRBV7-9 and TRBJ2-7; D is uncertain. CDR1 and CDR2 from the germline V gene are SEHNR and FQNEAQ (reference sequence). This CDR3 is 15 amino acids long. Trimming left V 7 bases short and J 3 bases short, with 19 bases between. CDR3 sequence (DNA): TGTGCCAGCACTCCCACGATCGAGGCCGACTACGAGCAGTACTTC. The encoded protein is CASTPTIEADYEQYF.